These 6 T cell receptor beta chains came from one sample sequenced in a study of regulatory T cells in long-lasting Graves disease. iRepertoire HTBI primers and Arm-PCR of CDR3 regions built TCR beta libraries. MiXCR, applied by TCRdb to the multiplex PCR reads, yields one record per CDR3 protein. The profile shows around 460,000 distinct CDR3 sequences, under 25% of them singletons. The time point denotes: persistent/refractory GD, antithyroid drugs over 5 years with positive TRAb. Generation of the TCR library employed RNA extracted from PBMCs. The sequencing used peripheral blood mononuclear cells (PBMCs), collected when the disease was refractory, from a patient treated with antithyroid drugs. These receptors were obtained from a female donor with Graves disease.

This chain's CDR3 is CASSPSANFYEQYF. CDR3 bases: TGTGCCAGCAGCCCCAGTGCCAATTTTTACGAGCAGTACTTC. V and J are TRBV9 and TRBJ2-7, with D uncertain. V was pared by 4 bases and J by 4 bases, with 15 bases between. The CDR3 loop spans 14 amino acids. Germline loops: CDR1 SGDLS, CDR2 YYNGEE.

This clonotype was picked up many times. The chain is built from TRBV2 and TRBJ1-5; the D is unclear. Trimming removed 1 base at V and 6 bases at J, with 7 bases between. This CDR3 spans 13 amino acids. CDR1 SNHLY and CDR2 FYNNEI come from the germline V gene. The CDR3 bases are TGTGCCAGCAGTGAAGGGCGTAGTCAGCCCCAGCATTTT. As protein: CASSEGRSQPQHF.

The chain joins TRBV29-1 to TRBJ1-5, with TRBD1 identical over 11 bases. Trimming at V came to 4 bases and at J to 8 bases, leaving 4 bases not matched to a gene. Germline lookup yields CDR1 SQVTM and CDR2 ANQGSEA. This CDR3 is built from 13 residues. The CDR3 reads CSVAPGQGEPQHF. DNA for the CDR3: TGCAGCGTTGCTCCGGGACAGGGGGAGCCCCAGCATTTT.

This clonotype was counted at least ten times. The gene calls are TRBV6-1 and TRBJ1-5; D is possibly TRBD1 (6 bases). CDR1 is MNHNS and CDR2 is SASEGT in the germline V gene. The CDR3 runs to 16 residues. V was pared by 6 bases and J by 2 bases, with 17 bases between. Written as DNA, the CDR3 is TGTGCCAGCAGGCGCATGACAGGAAAAGGCAATCAGCCCCAGCATTTT. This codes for CASRRMTGKGNQPQHF.

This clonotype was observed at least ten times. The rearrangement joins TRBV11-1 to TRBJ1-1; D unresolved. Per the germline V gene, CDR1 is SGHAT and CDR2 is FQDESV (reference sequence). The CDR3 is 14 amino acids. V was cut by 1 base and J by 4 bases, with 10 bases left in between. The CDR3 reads CASSLGQVVTEAFF. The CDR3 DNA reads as TGTGCCAGCAGCTTAGGCCAGGTGGTCACTGAAGCTTTCTTT.

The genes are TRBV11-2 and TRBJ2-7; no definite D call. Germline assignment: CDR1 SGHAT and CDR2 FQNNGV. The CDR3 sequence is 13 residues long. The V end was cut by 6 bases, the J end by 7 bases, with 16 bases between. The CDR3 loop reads CASREIAYAEQYF. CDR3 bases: TGTGCCAGCAGGGAGATAGCCTACGCGGAGCAGTACTTC.